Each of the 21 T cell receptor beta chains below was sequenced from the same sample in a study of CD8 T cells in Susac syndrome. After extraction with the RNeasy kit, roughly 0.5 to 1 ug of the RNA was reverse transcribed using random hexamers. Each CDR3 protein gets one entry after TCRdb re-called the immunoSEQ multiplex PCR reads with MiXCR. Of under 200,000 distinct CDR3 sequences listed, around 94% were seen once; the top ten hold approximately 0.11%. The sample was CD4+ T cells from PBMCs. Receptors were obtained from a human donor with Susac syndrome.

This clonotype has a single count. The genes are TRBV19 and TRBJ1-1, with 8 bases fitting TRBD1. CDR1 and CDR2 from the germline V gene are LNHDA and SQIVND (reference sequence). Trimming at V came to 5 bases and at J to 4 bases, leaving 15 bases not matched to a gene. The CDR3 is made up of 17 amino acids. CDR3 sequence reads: CASSSSTGERSSTEAFF. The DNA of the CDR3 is TGTGCCAGTAGTTCTTCGACAGGGGAGAGGAGTAGCACTGAAGCTTTCTTT.

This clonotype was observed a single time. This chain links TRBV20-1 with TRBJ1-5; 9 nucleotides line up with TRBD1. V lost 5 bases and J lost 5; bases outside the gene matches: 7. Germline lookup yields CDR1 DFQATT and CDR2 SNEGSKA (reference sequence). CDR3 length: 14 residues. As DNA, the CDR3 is TGCAGTGCTCCTGGACAGGGGTTTGATCAGCCCCAGCATTTT. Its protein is CSAPGQGFDQPQHF.

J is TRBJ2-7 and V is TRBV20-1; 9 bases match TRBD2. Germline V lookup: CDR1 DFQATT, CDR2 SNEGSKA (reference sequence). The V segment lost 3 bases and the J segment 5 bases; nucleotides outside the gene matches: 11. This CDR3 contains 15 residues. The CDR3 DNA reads TGCAGTGCTAGCGGCCTGGAGCGGGGGGTGGACGAGCAGTACTTC. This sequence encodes CSASGLERGVDEQYF.

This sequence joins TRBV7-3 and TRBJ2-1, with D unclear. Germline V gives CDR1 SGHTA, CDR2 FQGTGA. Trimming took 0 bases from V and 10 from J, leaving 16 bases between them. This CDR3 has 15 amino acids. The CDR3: CASSLTQAGLGEQFF. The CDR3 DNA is TGTGCCAGCAGCTTAACCCAGGCCGGCCTAGGGGAGCAGTTCTTC.

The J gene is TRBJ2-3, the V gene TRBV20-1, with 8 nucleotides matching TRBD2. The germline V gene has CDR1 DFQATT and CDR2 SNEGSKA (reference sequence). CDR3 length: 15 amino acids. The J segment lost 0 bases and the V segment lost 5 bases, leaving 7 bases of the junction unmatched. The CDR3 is CSAGLAGISTDTQYF. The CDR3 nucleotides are TGCAGTGCTGGGTTAGCGGGGATTAGCACAGATACGCAGTATTTT.

CDR3 region: CASSLGWGTGQETQYF. CDR3 DNA sequence: TGTGCCAGCAGTTTAGGGTGGGGCACAGGCCAAGAGACCCAGTACTTC. This chain joins TRBV12-3 or TRBV12-4 and TRBJ2-5, with D possibly being TRBD1 (5 bases). V lost 1 base and J 1 base, leaving 13 bases between the germline ends. This CDR3 is 16 amino acids long.

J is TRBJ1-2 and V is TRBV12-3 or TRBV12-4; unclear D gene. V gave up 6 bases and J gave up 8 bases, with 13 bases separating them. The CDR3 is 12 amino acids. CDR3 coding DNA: TGTGCCAGCAGCCAAGACCGCCGCGGCTACACCTTC. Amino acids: CASSQDRRGYTF.

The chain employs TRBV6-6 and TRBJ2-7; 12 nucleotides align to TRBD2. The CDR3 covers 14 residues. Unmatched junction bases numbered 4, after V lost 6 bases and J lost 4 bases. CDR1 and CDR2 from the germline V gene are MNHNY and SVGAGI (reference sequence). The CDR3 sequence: CASSTSGGLYEQYF. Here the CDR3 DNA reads TGTGCCAGCAGCACTAGCGGGGGGTTGTACGAGCAGTACTTC.

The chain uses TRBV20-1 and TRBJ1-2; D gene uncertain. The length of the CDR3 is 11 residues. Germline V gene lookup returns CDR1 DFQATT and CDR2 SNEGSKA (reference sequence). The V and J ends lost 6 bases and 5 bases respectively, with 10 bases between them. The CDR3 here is CSAEGGYGYTF. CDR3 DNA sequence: TGCAGTGCGGAGGGTGGATATGGCTACACCTTC.

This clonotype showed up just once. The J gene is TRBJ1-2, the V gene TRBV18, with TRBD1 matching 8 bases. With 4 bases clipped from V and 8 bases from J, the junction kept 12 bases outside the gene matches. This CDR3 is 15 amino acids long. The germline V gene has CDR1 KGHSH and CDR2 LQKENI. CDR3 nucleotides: TGTGCCAGCTCACAGGAACTCGCAGGGGGCGGCGGCTACACCTTC. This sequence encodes CASSQELAGGGGYTF.

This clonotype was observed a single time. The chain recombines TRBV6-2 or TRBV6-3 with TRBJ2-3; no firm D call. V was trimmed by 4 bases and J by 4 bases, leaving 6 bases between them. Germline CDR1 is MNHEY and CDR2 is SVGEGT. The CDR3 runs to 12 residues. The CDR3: CASSSWSDTQYF. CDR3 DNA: TGTGCCAGCAGTTCTTGGTCAGATACGCAGTATTTT.

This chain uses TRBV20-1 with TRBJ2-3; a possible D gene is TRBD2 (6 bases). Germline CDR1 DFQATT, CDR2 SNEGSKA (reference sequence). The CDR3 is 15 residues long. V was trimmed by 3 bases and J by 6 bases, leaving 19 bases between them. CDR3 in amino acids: CSARRTGTPQDTQYF. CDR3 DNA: TGCAGTGCTAGGCGGACCGGGACTCCACAGGATACGCAGTATTTT.

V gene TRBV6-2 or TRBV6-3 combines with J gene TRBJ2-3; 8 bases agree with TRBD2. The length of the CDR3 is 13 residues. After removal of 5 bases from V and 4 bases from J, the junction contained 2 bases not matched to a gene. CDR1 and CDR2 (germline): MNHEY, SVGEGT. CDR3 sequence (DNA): TGTGCCAGCAGTACGGGGGGGGCAGATACGCAGTATTTT. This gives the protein CASSTGGADTQYF.

The CDR3 nucleotides read TGCAGCGTGCGAGATTTGGGGGGTGCTTTCTTT. Protein sequence: CSVRDLGGAFF. The rearrangement joins TRBV29-1 to TRBJ1-1; maybe TRBD1 (5 bases). The germline gives CDR1 SQVTM, CDR2 ANQGSEA. This CDR3 has 11 residues. V was trimmed by 6 bases and J by 11 bases, leaving 16 bases between them.

The CDR3 bases are TGTGCCAGCAGGTTGGACAGGGCGAACACTGAAGCTTTCTTT. It translates to CASRLDRANTEAFF. The V gene is TRBV12-3 or TRBV12-4, the J gene TRBJ1-1; TRBD1 aligns across 8 bases. CDR3 length: 14 residues. Unmatched junction bases numbered 4, after V lost 6 bases and J lost 1 base.

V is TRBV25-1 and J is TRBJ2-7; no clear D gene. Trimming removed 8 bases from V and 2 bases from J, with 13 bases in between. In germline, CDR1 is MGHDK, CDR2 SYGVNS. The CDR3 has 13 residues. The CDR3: CASGRAAPYEQYF. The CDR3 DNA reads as TGTGCCAGCGGACGGGCGGCCCCCTACGAGCAGTACTTC.

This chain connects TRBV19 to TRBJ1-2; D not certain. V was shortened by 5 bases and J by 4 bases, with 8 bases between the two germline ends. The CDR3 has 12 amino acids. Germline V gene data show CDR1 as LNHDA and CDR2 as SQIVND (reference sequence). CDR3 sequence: CASSDNFYGYTF. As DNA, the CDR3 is TGTGCCAGTAGTGACAACTTCTATGGCTACACCTTC.

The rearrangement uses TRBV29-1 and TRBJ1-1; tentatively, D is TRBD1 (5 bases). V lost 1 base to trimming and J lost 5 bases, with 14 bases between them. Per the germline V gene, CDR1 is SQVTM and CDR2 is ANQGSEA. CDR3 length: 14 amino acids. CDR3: CSVEGGYFGTEAFF. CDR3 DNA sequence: TGCAGCGTTGAAGGGGGCTACTTTGGGACTGAAGCTTTCTTT. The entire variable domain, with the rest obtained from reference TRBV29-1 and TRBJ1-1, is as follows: SAVISQKPSRDICQRGTSLTIQCQVDSQVTMMFWYRQQPGQSLTLIATANQGSEATYESGFVIDKFPISRPNLTFSTLTVSNMSPEDSSIYLCSVEGGYFGTEAFFGQGTRLTVV.

The CDR3 sequence is CSARPTGQETQYF. CDR3 sequence (DNA): TGCAGTGCGAGACCTACGGGGCAAGAGACCCAGTACTTC. The genes are TRBV20-1 and TRBJ2-5, with a tentative D call TRBD2 (5 bases). V lost 6 bases, J lost 2 bases, and 13 bases lay in between. Germline CDR1 reads DFQATT; CDR2 reads SNEGSKA (reference sequence). The CDR3 sequence is 13 residues long.

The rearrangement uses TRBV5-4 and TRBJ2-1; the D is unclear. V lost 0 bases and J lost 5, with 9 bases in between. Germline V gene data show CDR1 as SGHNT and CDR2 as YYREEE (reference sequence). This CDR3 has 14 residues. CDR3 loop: CASSLAPPDNEQFF. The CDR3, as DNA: TGTGCCAGCAGCTTGGCCCCCCCCGACAATGAGCAGTTCTTC.

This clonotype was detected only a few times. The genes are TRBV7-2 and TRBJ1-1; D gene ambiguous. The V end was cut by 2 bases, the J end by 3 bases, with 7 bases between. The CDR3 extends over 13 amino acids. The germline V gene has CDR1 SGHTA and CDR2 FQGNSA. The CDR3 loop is CASSLQEDTEAFF. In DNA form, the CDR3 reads TGTGCCAGCAGCTTACAGGAGGACACTGAAGCTTTCTTT. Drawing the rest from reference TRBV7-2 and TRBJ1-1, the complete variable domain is GAGVSQSPSNKVTEKGKDVELRCDPISGHTALYWYRQSLGQGLEFLIYFQGNSAPDKSGLPSDRFSAERTGGSVSTLTIQRTQQEDSAVYLCASSLQEDTEAFFGQGTRLTVV.